One and the same sample provided the 22 T cell receptor delta chains below, sequenced in a study of γδ T cells in repeated Plasmodium falciparum infection. TCRdb reanalyzed the multiplex PCR reads using CATT. The data show around 46,000 delta-chain clones, approximately 2% seen once. Gammadelta T cells were flow-sorted from PBMC into Vgamma9/Vdelta2+ and Vdelta2-negative populations for bulk analysis. Sequencing was done on a sample of gamma-delta T cells from blood. Source of these receptors: a pool of human donors (malaria-infected and uninfected, not separated).

This clone was counted between two and nine times. This likely traces to a read error, being one base from a far larger clone. The same CDR3 is also encoded by other DNA sequences in this sample. The chain couples TRDV1 to TRDJ1; 10 positions agree with TRDD3. Here the J gene came from matching the DNA to germline, since TCRdb omits it. Germline CDR1 TSWWSYY, CDR2 QGS. CDR3 length equals 18 residues. CDR3 DNA sequence: TGTGCCCTTGGGCCGACTTTGGGGGATACACTTCTCACCGATAAACTCATCTTT. This codes for CALGPTLGDTLLTDKLIF.

In the case of this clone: The protein given by TCRdb reflects a much larger clone and differs at residue 11 from this DNA's translation, likely from a read error; the protein shown is the DNA's translation. The CDR3 sequence is CALGSTYPLGNKLIF. CDR3 coding DNA: TGTGCTCTTGGGTCCACTTATCCGCTGGGGAATAAACTCATCTTT. The J gene is TRDJ1, the V gene TRDV1, with a weak D call TRDD3 (6 bases). Matching the DNA to germline supplied the J gene, which TCRdb does not give. Trimming left V 5 bases short and J 6 bases short, with 19 bases between. Germline CDR1 is TSWWSYY and CDR2 is QGS. This CDR3 spans 15 amino acids.

Comment on this clone: This DNA's translation differs at residue 11 from TCRdb's protein, which comes from a much larger clone; a read error is likely, and the protein shown is translated from the DNA. No J gene call was made, and the V gene is TRDV3. Germline V gives CDR1 TVYSNPD, CDR2 GDNSRS (reference sequence). The CDR3 length is 13 residues. The CDR3 DNA reads TGTGCCTTTTCCCCCGGCCGGGCCGATAAAATCATCTTT. Its protein is CAFSPGRADKIIF.

Comment on this clone: Since a far larger clone is one base different, this is likely a read error. Other DNA variants within this sample encode the same CDR3. This sequence joins TRDV1 and TRDJ1, with 11 positions matching TRDD3. Because TCRdb records no J gene, it was assigned here through a match of the DNA to germline. Per germline, CDR1 TSWWSYY and CDR2 QGS. The CDR3 has 25 residues. The junction had 31 bases not matched to a gene; V was cut back by 3 bases and J by 1 base. The CDR3 loop is CALGERLRFLRPSRWGIRGTDKLIF. CDR3 nucleotide sequence: TGTGCTCTTGGGGAGCGTTTAAGGTTCCTACGACCCTCGAGGTGGGGGATACGCGGCACCGATAAACTCATCTTT.

This clone was seen only a few times. The TCRdb protein comes from a much larger clone and disagrees with this DNA's translation at residue 9, likely due to a read error; the protein given here is derived from the DNA. J is TRDJ1 and V is TRDV1; unclear D gene. No J gene was available from TCRdb, and it was assigned here by a germline match of the DNA. Germline loops: CDR1 TSWWSYY, CDR2 QGS. The CDR3 totals 21 residues. The V end lost 4 bases, the J end lost 0 bases, and 30 bases lay between the germline ends. CDR3 sequence: CALGGQTPSHRLLMYTDKLIF. CDR3 in DNA: TGTGCTCTTGGGGGCCAAACGCCCTCCCATAGGTTGCTGATGTACACCGATAAACTCATCTTT.

This clone was seen ten or more times. The protein TCRdb lists belongs to a much larger clone and differs from this DNA's translation at residue 15, which points to a read error; the protein shown is made from the DNA. The chain joins TRDV2 to TRDJ1, with 8 positions matching TRDD3. The CDR3 covers 16 residues. From germline, CDR1 is GEAIGNYY and CDR2 EKD. The CDR3 sequence: CACEGLGGLNGDKLTF. The CDR3, as DNA: TGTGCCTGTGAAGGGCTTGGGGGATTAAATGGCGATAAACTCACCTTT.

A note on this clone: The protein in TCRdb stems from a much larger clone and differs at residue 7 from this DNA's translation, likely a read error; here the protein is translated from the DNA. The chain carries TRDV3 and TRDJ1, with D perhaps assigned TRDD2 or TRDD3 (5 bases each). In the absence of a J gene in TCRdb, the DNA was matched to germline to assign it here. V was cut by 2 bases and J by 7 bases, with 26 bases left in between. The CDR3 covers 16 residues. The germline CDR1 and CDR2 sequences are TVYSNPD and GDNSRS (reference sequence). Here the CDR3 reads CAFYRLHTVCEGKLIF. CDR3 DNA: TGTGCCTTTTATCGCCTTCATACGGTTTGTGAAGGTAAACTCATCTTT.

This clone was picked up a small number of times. It is likely a read error: a sequence one base away is far more abundant. The identical CDR3 is also encoded by other nucleotide sequences in the sample. V and J are TRDV2 and TRDJ1; 9 bases fit TRDD3. V lost 0 bases to trimming and J lost 0 bases; unmatched junction nucleotides: 16. This CDR3 has 20 residues. The germline V gene encodes CDR1 GEAIGNYY and CDR2 EKD. Here the CDR3 reads CACDTVGGGYGEPYTDKLIF. The DNA for the CDR3 is TGTGCCTGTGACACCGTTGGTGGGGGATATGGGGAACCGTACACCGATAAACTCATCTTT.

In this sample, this clone turned up many times. Translating this DNA gives a protein that differs at residue 7 from the TCRdb one, which belongs to a much larger clone; a read error is likely, and the protein shown is this translation. The chain has TRDV1 and TRDJ1; the match to TRDD3 covers 9 bases. This CDR3 region has 23 residues. Germline V gene data show CDR1 as TSWWSYY and CDR2 as QGS. The V gene end was trimmed by 1 base and the J gene end by 1 base; junction bases not matched to a gene: 25. CDR3 coding DNA: TGTGCTCTTGGGGAACAAGCTTTCCTTTCATTTCCACTGGGGGACCGTTGCACCGATAAACTCATCTTT. Translating gives CALGEQAFLSFPLGDRCTDKLIF.

This clone showed up many times. At the DNA level, this CDR3 is encoded by other sequences in the same sample as well. CDR3 sequence reads: CALGDPKSDKLIF. The CDR3 bases are TGTGCTCTTGGGGATCCCAAATCCGATAAACTCATCTTT. The genes are TRDV1 and TRDJ1; D remains unclear. Trimming removed 3 bases from V and 3 bases from J, with 8 bases in between. The germline V gene has CDR1 TSWWSYY and CDR2 QGS. The CDR3 length is 13 residues.

This clone has more than one count but fewer than ten. A far larger clone differs by one base, so this is likely a read error. Other DNA sequences in this specimen translate into the identical CDR3. The V gene is given as TRDV1, and no J gene call is available; the listed D gene, TRDD3, was not tested against the DNA. CDR1 TSWWSYY and CDR2 QGS come from the germline V gene. CDR3 length equals 22 residues. This CDR3 reads CALGELQILFGYWGIYTDKLIF. CDR3 nucleotides: TGTGCTCTTGGGGAACTACAGATCCTATTTGGCTACTGGGGGATATACACCGATAAGCTCATCTTT.

A remark on this clone: This DNA's translation differs at residue 5 from TCRdb's protein, which comes from a much larger clone; a read error is likely, and the protein shown is translated from the DNA. The V gene is TRDV1, the J gene TRDJ1, with 8 bases that match TRDD3. In the absence of a J gene in TCRdb, the DNA was matched to germline to assign it here. CDR1 and CDR2 (germline): TSWWSYY, QGS. The V and J ends lost 10 bases and 3 bases, in that order; junction bases with no gene match: 16. The CDR3 contains 16 residues. CDR3 in amino acids: CAPNCGRGISADKLIF. As DNA, the CDR3 is TGTGCTCCCAACTGCGGACGGGGGATATCGGCCGATAAACTCATCTTT.

On this clone: The protein TCRdb lists belongs to a much larger clone and differs from this DNA's translation at residue 5, which points to a read error; the protein shown is made from the DNA. The chain carries TRDV2 and TRDJ1; 10 bases map to TRDD3. The J gene, absent from TCRdb, was called here by matching the DNA to germline. V trimming: 3 bases; J trimming: 1 base; junction bases outside the gene matches: 22. CDR1 and CDR2 from the germline V gene are GEAIGNYY and EKD. This CDR3 contains 21 residues. This CDR3 is CACDAIGHTGGSSHATDKLIF. CDR3 in DNA: TGTGCCTGTGACGCCATCGGGCATACTGGGGGATCCTCCCACGCCACCGATAAACTCATCTTT.

This clone was seen at least ten times. The amino acid sequence in TCRdb belongs to a much larger clone and departs from this DNA's translation at residue 18, likely a sequencing read error; the sequence shown is translated from the DNA. The chain links TRAV36/DV7 to TRDJ3, with 7 bases aligning to TRDD3. The CDR3 is made up of 20 amino acids. CDR1 and CDR2 (germline): VTNFRS, LTSSGIE (reference sequence). CDR3 nucleotides: TGTGCTGTGGAGGTACTGGGGACGCCATTACGCTCCTGGGACACCCGACAGGTGTTTTTC. It is translated as CAVEVLGTPLRSWDTRQVFF.

This clone has a handful of counts. TCRdb's listed protein matches a much larger clone and diverges from this DNA's translation at residue 7, likely through a read error; the protein shown comes from the DNA. The chain carries TRDV3 and TRDJ1; 7 bases line up with TRDD3. TCRdb lists no J gene, so it was determined here by aligning the DNA to germline. There are 14 residues in the CDR3. Germline V gives CDR1 TVYSNPD, CDR2 GDNSRS (reference sequence). After removal of 2 bases from V and 5 bases from J, the junction contained 11 bases not matched to a gene. The CDR3 here is CAFFGGCAWDKLIF. Here the CDR3 DNA reads TGTGCCTTTTTCGGGGGATGCGCGTGGGATAAACTCATCTTT.

At least ten counts were recorded for this clone. One base separates it from a far larger clone, so it is likely a read error. This same CDR3 is encoded by further DNA sequences in the sample. This chain uses TRDV1 with TRDJ2; 10 bases are a match to TRDD3. CDR1 is TSWWSYY, CDR2 QGS, per germline. The length of the CDR3 is 20 residues. For the CDR3, the DNA is TGTGCTCTTGGGGAGACCTTAACCAGTACTGGGGGATTAAGGACAGCACAGCTCTTCTTT. It codes for CALGETLTSTGGLRTAQLFF.

About this clone: A far larger clone is one base from this, pointing to a likely read error. This CDR3 is also generated by other DNA sequences in the sample. V and J are TRDV1 and TRDJ1, with 9 bases aligning to TRDD3. The V segment lost 1 base and the J segment 0 bases; nucleotides outside the gene matches: 27. CDR1 is TSWWSYY, CDR2 QGS, per germline. The CDR3 totals 24 residues. CDR3 loop: CALGEPHFSLIWGMRRRYTDKLIF. The CDR3 region has the DNA TGTGCTCTTGGGGAACCCCACTTTTCCCTGATCTGGGGGATGAGGAGGAGGTACACCGATAAACTCATCTTT.

This clone showed up many times. The chain combines TRDV2 with TRDJ1, with 13 bases fitting TRDD3. TCRdb supplies no J gene; here it was assigned by aligning the nucleotide sequence to germline. Germline lookup yields CDR1 GEAIGNYY and CDR2 EKD. V gave up 3 bases and J gave up 0 bases; unmatched junction bases: 9. The CDR3 length is 18 residues. The CDR3: CACDQLGDTDSYTDKLIF. The DNA of the CDR3 is TGTGCCTGTGACCAACTGGGGGATACGGATTCGTACACCGATAAACTCATCTTT.

This clone was counted between two and nine times. The amino acid sequence in TCRdb belongs to a much larger clone and departs from this DNA's translation at residue 6, likely a sequencing read error; the sequence shown is translated from the DNA. The rearrangement joins TRDV2 to TRDJ1, with 10 bases matching TRDD3. Since TCRdb gives no J gene, matching the DNA to germline was used here to assign it. The germline gives CDR1 GEAIGNYY, CDR2 EKD. V shed 2 bases and J 8 bases; nucleotides not matched to a gene: 7. The CDR3 consists of 14 residues. The CDR3 spells CACDMAGDTKKLIF. The CDR3 DNA sequence: TGTGCCTGTGACATGGCGGGGGATACGAAGAAACTCATCTTT.

A note on this clone: The TCRdb protein comes from a much larger clone and disagrees with this DNA's translation at residue 3, likely due to a read error; the protein given here is derived from the DNA. The chain carries TRDV3 and TRDJ1, with 10 nucleotides matching TRDD3. The J gene is absent in TCRdb and was assigned here via DNA matching to germline. The CDR3 loop spans 21 amino acids. Germline values: CDR1 TVYSNPD, CDR2 GDNSRS (reference sequence). V lost 5 bases to trimming and J lost 3 bases; unmatched junction nucleotides: 30. The CDR3 spells CALNSRHFHYWGMNIPDKLIF. The CDR3 region has the DNA TGTGCCCTTAATTCGCGCCACTTCCACTACTGGGGGATGAATATCCCCGATAAACTCATCTTT.

A remark on this clone: This DNA's translation differs at residue 23 from TCRdb's protein, which comes from a much larger clone; a read error is likely, and the protein shown is translated from the DNA. This rearrangement joins TRAV38-2/DV8 to TRDJ1; TRDD3 agrees at 12 bases. Germline CDR1 and CDR2: TSESDYY and QEAYKQQN. The CDR3 covers 26 residues. This CDR3 reads CAYTGPPSTQPRTGGYHTTGPDELIF. DNA for the CDR3: TGTGCTTATACGGGGCCGCCCTCCACTCAGCCCCGTACTGGGGGATACCATACGACGGGTCCCGATGAACTCATCTTT.

As regards this clone: The protein TCRdb gives is from a much larger clone and does not agree with this DNA's translation at residue 4, likely a read error; the protein shown here comes from the DNA. The chain couples TRDV3 to TRDJ1; 7 nucleotides match TRDD3. TCRdb lists no J gene, so it was determined here by aligning the DNA to germline. CDR3 length: 14 amino acids. V dropped 1 base and J dropped 4; count of bases not matched to a gene: 9. The germline gives CDR1 TVYSNPD, CDR2 GDNSRS (reference sequence). The CDR3 region has the DNA TGTGCCTTTAACGAGCCTGGGGGCTACGATAAACTCATCTTT. This gives the protein CAFNEPGGYDKLIF.